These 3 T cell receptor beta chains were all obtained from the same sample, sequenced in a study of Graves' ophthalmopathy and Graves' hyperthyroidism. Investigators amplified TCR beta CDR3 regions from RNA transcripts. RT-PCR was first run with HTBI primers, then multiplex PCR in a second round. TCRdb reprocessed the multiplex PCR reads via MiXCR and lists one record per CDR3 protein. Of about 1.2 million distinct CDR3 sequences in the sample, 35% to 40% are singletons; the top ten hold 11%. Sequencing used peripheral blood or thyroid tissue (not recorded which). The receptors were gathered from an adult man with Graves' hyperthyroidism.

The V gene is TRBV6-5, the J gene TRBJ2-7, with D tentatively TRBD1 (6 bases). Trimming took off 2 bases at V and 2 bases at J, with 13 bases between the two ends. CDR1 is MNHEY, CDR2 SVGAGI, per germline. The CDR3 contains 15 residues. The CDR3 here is CASSYGAGATYEQYF. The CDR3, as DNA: TGTGCCAGCAGTTACGGGGCAGGGGCGACCTACGAGCAGTACTTC.

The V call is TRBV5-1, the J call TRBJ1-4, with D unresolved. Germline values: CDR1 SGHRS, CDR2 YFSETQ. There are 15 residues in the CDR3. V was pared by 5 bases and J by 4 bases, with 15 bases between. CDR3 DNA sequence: TGCGCCAGCAGTCAGAGAAGGGAAGGTAATGAAAAACTGTTTTTT. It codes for CASSQRREGNEKLFF.

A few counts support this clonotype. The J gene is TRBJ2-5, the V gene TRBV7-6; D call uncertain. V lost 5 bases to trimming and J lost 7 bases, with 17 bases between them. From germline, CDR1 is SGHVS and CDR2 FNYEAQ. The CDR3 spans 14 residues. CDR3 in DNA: TGTGCCAGCAGCCCCTCGACAACAATAGCGACCCAGTACTTC. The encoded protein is CASSPSTTIATQYF. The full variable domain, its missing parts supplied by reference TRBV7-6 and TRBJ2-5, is GAGVSQSPRYKVTKRGQDVALRCDPISGHVSLYWYRQALGQGPEFLTYFNYEAQQDKSGLPNDRFSAERPEGSISTLTIQRTEQRDSAMYRCASSPSTTIATQYFGPGTRLLVL.